One sample yielded the 32 T cell receptor beta chains listed below, sequenced in a study of molecular identifiers for immune sequencing clone quantification. TCRdb reprocessed the PCR reads with MiXCR, giving one entry per CDR3 protein. The sample consists of approximately 54,000 distinct CDR3 sequences, roughly 24% of them appearing once. The sample comprised naive CD8+ T cells from blood, with Jurkat cell RNA spiked in. Described subset: FACS-sorted CD8+CD4-CCR7+CD45RA+ naive T cells. These receptors all come from a human donor in good health. Some libraries in this study had Jurkat cell RNA spiked in.

Concerning this clonotype itself: Being one base from a much bigger clone, this may be a read error. The conserved phenylalanine or tryptophan normally closing the CDR3 is absent here, so this likely arose from a read error. The rearrangement links TRBV10-3 to TRBJ2-7; D unclear. The CDR3 extends over 13 amino acids. Germline V CDR1 and CDR2: ENHRY, SYGVKD. V lost 3 bases and J 5 bases, leaving 11 bases between the germline ends. This CDR3 is CAISDSVDHEQYY. Written as DNA, the CDR3 is TGTGCCATCAGTGATTCCGTTGACCACGAGCAGTACTAC.

This clonotype has a handful of counts. The chain combines TRBV12-3 or TRBV12-4 with TRBJ2-2; possible D gene TRBD1, 6 bases. Trimming removed 6 bases at V and 1 base at J, with 9 bases between. This CDR3 has 14 amino acids. The chain's CDR3 is CASSNRVNTGELFF. Here the CDR3 DNA reads TGTGCCAGCAGCAACAGGGTGAACACCGGGGAGCTGTTTTTT.

This clonotype was recorded many times. The chain couples TRBV15 to TRBJ2-7; 7 bases align to TRBD1. Germline-derived CDR1 and CDR2 are LNHNV and YYDKDF (reference sequence). There are 15 residues in the CDR3. V lost 0 bases and J lost 7; bases outside the gene matches: 9. CDR3 nucleotides: TGTGCCACCAGCAGAGATCAGCTAGGGGGCCATGAGCAGTACTTC. As protein: CATSRDQLGGHEQYF.

Points on this clonotype: A much larger clone differs from this one at a single base, so this may be a read error. This rearrangement joins TRBV2 to TRBJ2-1, with D perhaps TRBD2 (6 bases). The CDR3 loop spans 15 amino acids. Germline CDR1 reads SNHLY; CDR2 reads FYNNEI. Here the CDR3 DNA reads TGTGCCAGCATTAGGAACTTAGCGGATACCAATGAGCAGCTCTTC. Amino acid sequence: CASIRNLADTNEQLF. Complete variable domain (other parts from reference TRBV2 and TRBJ2-1): EPEVTQTPSHQVTQMGQEVILRCVPISNHLYFYWYRQILGQKVEFLVSFYNNEISEKSEIFDDQFSVERPDGSNFTLKIRSTKLEDSAMYFCASIRNLADTNEQLFGPGTRLTVL.

At least ten counts were recorded for this clonotype. The genes are TRBV7-2 and TRBJ2-7; no firm D call. Germline V gives CDR1 SGHTA, CDR2 FQGNSA. The CDR3 length is 12 residues. V gave up 0 bases and J gave up 4 bases, with 4 bases separating them. The CDR3 protein is CASSLAKYEQYF. In DNA, the CDR3 is TGTGCCAGCAGCTTAGCGAAGTACGAGCAGTACTTC.

This clonotype was detected a few times. The gene calls are TRBV7-9 and TRBJ2-1; 10 positions match TRBD2. V lost 2 bases to trimming and J lost 12 bases; unmatched junction nucleotides: 10. CDR1 SEHNR and CDR2 FQNEAQ come from the germline V gene (reference sequence). The CDR3 runs to 15 residues. CDR3 sequence reads: CASSLSISSGRGQFF. Here the CDR3 DNA reads TGTGCCAGCAGCTTAAGTATTTCGAGCGGGAGGGGGCAGTTCTTC.

The rearrangement links TRBV2 to TRBJ2-5; TRBD2 might be the D (5 bases). Germline assignment: CDR1 SNHLY and CDR2 FYNNEI. V lost 10 bases to trimming and J lost 2 bases, with 17 bases between them. The CDR3 is made up of 14 amino acids. CDR3: CANNEIGRQETQYF. The CDR3 DNA is TGTGCCAACAATGAAATAGGGAGACAAGAGACCCAGTACTTC.

This clonotype turned up a few times. This chain uses TRBV19 with TRBJ2-1; 11 nucleotides match TRBD2. This CDR3 is built from 15 residues. Trimming removed 5 bases from V and 6 bases from J; junction bases left unmatched: 6. Germline V gene data show CDR1 as LNHDA and CDR2 as SQIVND (reference sequence). Here the CDR3 DNA reads TGTGCCAGTAGTGGTAGCGGGAGGGCCCTCAATGAGCAGTTCTTC. This encodes CASSGSGRALNEQFF.

The chain is built from TRBV14 and TRBJ2-1, with D possibly TRBD1 on 5 matching bases. Trimming cost V 4 bases and J 0 bases, with 10 bases left between them. The length of the CDR3 is 15 residues. CDR1 SGHDN and CDR2 FVKESK come from the germline V gene. CDR3 DNA sequence: TGTGCCAGCAGCCTCAGGGTTAGCTCCTACAATGAGCAGTTCTTC. It specifies CASSLRVSSYNEQFF.

Comment on this clonotype: Mismatch with germline at one junction end may stem from a read error. The chain carries TRBV29-1 and TRBJ2-1; the D gene is possibly TRBD1 (5 bases). The CDR3 is 14 residues long. Germline V gives CDR1 SQVTM, CDR2 ANQGSEA. This CDR3 is CRVPGHDNLNEQFF. The CDR3 DNA sequence: TGCCGCGTGCCTGGACACGACAACTTAAATGAGCAGTTCTTC.

Details on this clonotype: A much larger clone sits a single nucleotide away, making a read error possible. The V and J genes are TRBV20-1 and TRBJ1-2; D gene uncertain. The CDR3 extends over 11 amino acids. The germline V gene encodes CDR1 DFQATT and CDR2 SNEGSKA (reference sequence). The chain's CDR3 is CSARSVYGYIF. The CDR3 coding sequence is TGCAGTGCTAGGTCAGTCTATGGCTACATCTTC.

This clonotype has ten or more counts. The chain is built from TRBV6-2 or TRBV6-3 and TRBJ2-1; TRBD1 matches 7 bases. The V gene end was trimmed by 6 bases and the J gene end by 6 bases; junction bases not matched to a gene: 11. CDR1 and CDR2 from the germline V gene are MNHEY and SVGEGT. The CDR3 is 15 amino acids. The CDR3 loop is CASRTLGGAFNEQFF. DNA of the CDR3: TGTGCCAGCAGGACCCTAGGGGGCGCATTCAATGAGCAGTTCTTC.

This clonotype has more than one count but fewer than ten. The chain uses TRBV7-5 and TRBJ2-3. TRBV7-5 is an annotated pseudogene. The CDR3 is made up of 18 amino acids. This CDR3 reads CISVPAAKLAASTDTQYF. CDR3 DNA: TGTATCTCCGTGCCAGCAGCTAAACTAGCGGCTAGCACAGATACGCAGTATTTT.

This clonotype has only a few counts. The rearrangement links TRBV30 to TRBJ1-1; TRBD1 aligns across 8 bases. V was clipped by 0 bases and J by 6 bases; unmatched bases: 3. In germline, CDR1 is GTSNPN, CDR2 SVGIG (reference sequence). This CDR3 is built from 13 residues. The CDR3 bases are TGTGCCTGGAGTGTAGGACAGGGTGCTGAAGCTTTCTTT. Translated, it gives CAWSVGQGAEAFF.

This clonotype turned up a few times. Since the CDR3 does not end with the conserved phenylalanine or tryptophan, this likely comes from a read error. The V and J genes are TRBV7-9 and TRBJ2-1; TRBD2 agrees at 11 bases. The V and J ends lost 4 bases and 5 bases, in that order; junction bases with no gene match: 4. CDR1 SEHNR and CDR2 FQNEAQ come from the germline V gene (reference sequence). The CDR3 spans 15 residues. The CDR3: CASSSGLADHNEQFL. The CDR3 DNA reads TGTGCCAGCAGCTCGGGACTAGCGGATCACAATGAGCAGTTCCTC.

In this sample, this clonotype turned up many times. The V call is TRBV9, the J call TRBJ2-7; 8 nucleotides align to TRBD2. CDR1 and CDR2 from the germline V gene are SGDLS and YYNGEE. With 0 bases clipped from V and 4 bases from J, the junction kept 6 bases outside the gene matches. CDR3 length: 15 amino acids. CDR3 amino acids: CASSVGAGGGYEQYF. The CDR3 nucleotides are TGTGCCAGCAGCGTAGGGGCGGGGGGTGGTTACGAGCAGTACTTC.

This clonotype came up a few times. The J gene is TRBJ2-7, the V gene TRBV11-2, with 8 bases that match TRBD1. The CDR3 covers 17 residues. V shed 3 bases, J shed 1 base, and the junction held 11 bases outside the gene matches. Germline loops: CDR1 SGHAT, CDR2 FQNNGV. In DNA form, the CDR3 reads TGTGCCAGCAGCTTCTTCCCGGGACAGGTAATTTCCTACGAGCAGTACTTC. Translation: CASSFFPGQVISYEQYF.

About this clonotype itself: One base away lies a much larger clone, so this may be a sequencing read error. The rearrangement uses TRBV19 and TRBJ1-5; D is ambiguous. CDR1 is LNHDA and CDR2 is SQIVND in the germline V gene (reference sequence). Trimming removed 8 bases at V and 0 bases at J, with 8 bases between. The CDR3 is made up of 13 amino acids. The CDR3 here is CASGLYSNQPQHF. DNA for the CDR3: TGTGCCAGTGGCCTTTATAGCAATCAGCCCCAGCATTTT.

This clonotype was seen repeatedly, ten times or more. V is TRBV28 and J is TRBJ1-4, with no clear D. Trimming cost V 4 bases and J 7 bases, with 22 bases left between them. Germline V gene lookup returns CDR1 MDHEN and CDR2 SYDVKM. The CDR3 spans 17 residues. CDR3 residues: CASSSSDLPRGGEKLFF. The CDR3, as DNA: TGTGCCAGCAGTTCGTCGGACCTACCACGGGGAGGTGAAAAACTGTTTTTT.

Comments on this clonotype: A much bigger clone sits one base away, suggesting this may be a read error. The CDR3 carries no conserved terminal phenylalanine or tryptophan, so it likely arises from a read error. V gene TRBV19 combines with J gene TRBJ2-5, with D perhaps assigned TRBD1 or TRBD2 (7 bases each). The CDR3 contains 15 residues. V lost 5 bases and J lost 6, with 19 bases in between. The germline gives CDR1 LNHDA, CDR2 SQIVND (reference sequence). CDR3 sequence (DNA): TGTGCCAGTAGTCTGCAGGGGGGGCTTGTGAAGACCCAGTACTCC. Residues: CASSLQGGLVKTQYS.

At least ten counts were recorded for this clonotype. The chain carries TRBV25-1 and TRBJ2-7; no firm D call. Trimming removed 6 bases from V and 5 bases from J, with 14 bases in between. The CDR3 consists of 13 residues. Germline loops: CDR1 MGHDK, CDR2 SYGVNS. CDR3 protein: CASRGNRGDEQYF. The CDR3 DNA follows: TGTGCCAGCAGGGGGAACCGTGGGGACGAGCAGTACTTC.

In its sample, this clonotype was seen many times. This chain connects TRBV7-9 to TRBJ2-7, with a weak D call TRBD2 (5 bases). The CDR3 has 14 amino acids. Germline loops: CDR1 SEHNR, CDR2 FQNEAQ (reference sequence). V was trimmed by 5 bases and J by 3 bases, leaving 14 bases between them. The CDR3 sequence is CASSTSSTSYEQYF. CDR3 in DNA: TGTGCCAGCAGCACGTCTAGCACCAGCTACGAGCAGTACTTC. The entire variable domain, with the rest obtained from reference TRBV7-9 and TRBJ2-7, is as follows: DTGVSQNPRHKITKRGQNVTFRCDPISEHNRLYWYRQTLGQGPEFLTYFQNEAQLEKSRLLSDRFSAERPKGSFSTLEIQRTEQGDSAMYLCASSTSSTSYEQYFGPGTRLTVT.

This chain joins TRBV7-9 and TRBJ2-1, with 9 bases matching TRBD1. This CDR3 is built from 14 residues. V shed 4 bases and J 5 bases; nucleotides not matched to a gene: 3. Germline CDR1 is SEHNR and CDR2 is FQNEAQ (reference sequence). This CDR3 is CASSSGQGNNEQFF. CDR3 nucleotides: TGTGCCAGCAGCTCTGGACAGGGGAACAATGAGCAGTTCTTC.

For this clonotype: Since a much larger clone is just one base distant, this may be a read error. This chain uses TRBV5-1 with TRBJ2-5, with TRBD1 matching over 9 bases. CDR1 and CDR2 (germline): SGHRS, YFSETQ. The CDR3 contains 15 residues. V lost 4 bases, J lost 5 bases, and 9 bases stayed unmatched. CDR3 DNA sequence: TGCGCCAGCAGCGTCAGGACAGGGGCTGGGGAGACCCAGTACTTC. This translates into CASSVRTGAGETQYF.

A word on this clonotype: A clone one base away is much larger, so this may be a read error. V gene TRBV4-1 combines with J gene TRBJ1-5; maybe TRBD1 (6 bases). This CDR3 has 14 amino acids. Germline V gene lookup returns CDR1 MGHRA and CDR2 YSYEKL. This CDR3 is CASSFTGLNQPQQF. The CDR3 DNA reads as TGCGCCAGCAGCTTTACAGGGCTCAATCAGCCCCAGCAGTTT.

Ten or more counts support this clonotype. This rearrangement joins TRBV20-1 to TRBJ2-7; possibly TRBD1 for D (6 bases). The CDR3 has 14 amino acids. The V end was cut by 6 bases, the J end by 4 bases, with 19 bases between. Germline V lookup: CDR1 DFQATT, CDR2 SNEGSKA (reference sequence). As DNA, the CDR3 is TGCAGTGCGAGAAGGACAGAACTATTTTACGAGCAGTACTTC. Protein product: CSARRTELFYEQYF.

Notes on this clonotype: This may come from a read error, since a much larger clone is one base off. The chain joins TRBV4-2 to TRBJ1-1; D remains unclear. The CDR3 has 15 residues. The V and J ends lost 6 bases and 0 bases respectively, with 14 bases between them. Germline V gene data show CDR1 as LGHNA and CDR2 as YNFKEQ. CDR3 coding DNA: TGTGCCAGCAGGGCCAGCCTCCCCTTGAACACTGAAGCTTTCTTT. Its protein is CASRASLPLNTEAFF.

The table lists this clonotype with many counts. This chain links TRBV20-1 with TRBJ2-7, with D unclear. The CDR3 totals 13 residues. Trimming shortened V by 6 bases and J by 0 bases, and 12 bases separated the two germline ends. Germline V CDR1 and CDR2: DFQATT, SNEGSKA (reference sequence). CDR3 sequence: CSAKGSNSYEQYF. CDR3 in DNA: TGCAGTGCAAAAGGGTCAAACTCCTACGAGCAGTACTTC.

Notes on this clonotype: This may be a read error, as it is one base from a much larger clone. This chain uses TRBV7-8 with TRBJ2-2, with a weak D call TRBD2 (5 bases). Germline V gives CDR1 SGHVS, CDR2 FQNEAQ. The CDR3 length is 14 residues. The CDR3 bases are TGTGCCAGCAGCTTAGAGTCCTTGTCCGGGGAGCTGTTATTT. Translating it yields CASSLESLSGELLF.

On this clonotype: A much more abundant neighbour one base away suggests this may be a read error. This chain connects TRBV4-1 to TRBJ2-1; D remains unclear. This CDR3 comprises 13 residues. Trimming pared 1 base from V and 7 bases from J, leaving 8 bases between. Per germline, CDR1 MGHRA and CDR2 YSYEKL. The CDR3: CASSQGSSNEQFF. CDR3 nucleotides: TGCGCCAGCAGCCAAGGATCGTCGAATGAGCAGTTCTTC.

The table lists this clonotype with many counts. This chain uses TRBV24-1 with TRBJ2-7; D gene ambiguous. This CDR3 is 13 amino acids long. The V gene's germline CDR1 is KGHDR and CDR2 SFDVKD. Trimming left V 3 bases short and J 4 bases short, with 9 bases between. This chain's CDR3 is CATSDLNTYEQYF. The CDR3 DNA is TGTGCCACCAGTGATCTTAATACATACGAGCAGTACTTC.

This clonotype occurred once. Just one base apart from a much larger clone, this may be a read error. The rearrangement uses TRBV4-3 and TRBJ2-3; possibly TRBD2 for D (6 bases). CDR3 length equals 17 residues. CDR1 and CDR2 from the germline V gene are LGHNA and YSLEER. The CDR3 DNA reads as TGCGCCAGCAGCCAAGAGGTGTGGGGGGACCCCACAGCTACGCAGTATTTT. Translated: CASSQEVWGDPTATQYF.